These 15 T cell receptor beta chains were all obtained from the same sample, sequenced in a study of identical twins. In TCRdb, the 5' RACE reads were re-called with MiXCR into one record per CDR3 protein. This repertoire shows about 1.7 million distinct CDR3 sequences, around 33% found once; its top ten account for about 0.3%. Sequencing input: cord blood. The receptor set was obtained from a newborn girl in good health.

This clonotype came up a few times. V and J are TRBV10-3 and TRBJ2-3; D may be TRBD1 or TRBD2 (6 bases each). The CDR3 sequence is 15 residues long. Trimming left V 2 bases short and J 9 bases short, with 18 bases between. Germline values: CDR1 ENHRY, CDR2 SYGVKD. The CDR3 region is CAISEGGGKTWTQYF. CDR3 sequence (DNA): TGTGCCATCAGTGAGGGGGGCGGGAAGACTTGGACGCAGTATTTT.

V gene TRBV6-2 or TRBV6-3 combines with J gene TRBJ2-2; D is unresolved. The germline gives CDR1 MNHEY, CDR2 SVGEGT. CDR3 length equals 15 residues. Trimming pared 0 bases from V and 2 bases from J, leaving 7 bases between. In nucleotides, the CDR3 is TGTGCCAGCAGTTACTCGGTTGACAACACCGGGGAGCTGTTTTTT. Protein: CASSYSVDNTGELFF.

This clonotype was observed at least ten times. The chain couples TRBV10-3 to TRBJ2-1; D is uncertain. Per the germline V gene, CDR1 is ENHRY and CDR2 is SYGVKD. This CDR3 is built from 13 residues. V lost 0 bases, J lost 3 bases, and 3 bases lay in between. In DNA form, the CDR3 reads TGTGCCATCAGTGAGTCGAACTACAATGAGCAGTTCTTC. It codes for CAISESNYNEQFF.

J is TRBJ2-5 and V is TRBV29-1; D is ambiguous. The germline V gene has CDR1 SQVTM and CDR2 ANQGSEA. Trimming took off 7 bases at V and 3 bases at J, with 15 bases between the two ends. This CDR3 is 13 amino acids long. The CDR3 DNA follows: TGCAGCGGTGATTCTTGGAAAGAAGAGACCCAGTACTTC. It translates to CSGDSWKEETQYF.

This clonotype was seen more than once but under ten times. The V gene is TRBV12-3 or TRBV12-4, the J gene TRBJ1-2; no firm D call. The CDR3 runs 13 residues. V was clipped by 1 base and J by 7 bases, with 10 bases between them. DNA of the CDR3: TGTGCCAGCAGTTTAGGTCAGCAAAGTGGCTACACCTTC. It yields the protein CASSLGQQSGYTF.

A few counts support this clonotype. The genes are TRBV28 and TRBJ2-1; a possible D gene is TRBD2 (6 bases). This CDR3 is 13 amino acids long. CDR1 MDHEN and CDR2 SYDVKM come from the germline V gene. V lost 4 bases, J lost 12 bases, and 16 bases lay in between. CDR3: CASSSLRARGQFF. The DNA of the CDR3 is TGTGCCAGCAGTTCCCTCCGGGCGCGGGGGCAGTTCTTC.

This clonotype has just a few counts. The CDR3 sequence: CASSSNSDSTDTQYF. CDR3 nucleotides: TGTGCCAGCAGTTCAAATAGCGACAGCACAGATACGCAGTATTTT. This chain links TRBV6-5 with TRBJ2-3; D perhaps matches TRBD2 (5 bases). CDR1 MNHEY and CDR2 SVGAGI come from the germline V gene. CDR3 length equals 15 residues. Between the trimmed V and J ends, which lost 4 bases and 0 bases, there was a span of 11 bases.

The V and J genes are TRBV7-9 and TRBJ1-2, with TRBD1 matching 7 bases. V trimming: 1 base; J trimming: 3 bases; junction bases outside the gene matches: 20. The germline gives CDR1 SEHNR, CDR2 FQNEAQ (reference sequence). CDR3 length: 20 residues. CDR3: CASSLGLLQGSRSLHYGYTF. In nucleotides, the CDR3 is TGTGCCAGCAGCTTAGGGCTCTTACAGGGGAGCCGTTCCCTTCACTATGGCTACACCTTC. Together with reference TRBV7-9 and TRBJ1-2, the CDR3 gives the full variable domain: DTGVSQNPRHKITKRGQNVTFRCDPISEHNRLYWYRQTLGQGPEFLTYFQNEAQLEKSRLLSDRFSAERPKGSFSTLEIQRTEQGDSAMYLCASSLGLLQGSRSLHYGYTFGSGTRLTVV.

The J gene is TRBJ2-1, the V gene TRBV5-1, with 7 bases lining up with TRBD2. The CDR3 length is 20 residues. The germline CDR1 and CDR2 sequences are SGHRS and YFSETQ. With 0 bases clipped from V and 0 bases from J, the junction kept 15 bases outside the gene matches. The CDR3 region is CASSLATSQLGQSSYNEQFF. DNA of the CDR3: TGCGCCAGCAGCTTGGCGACTAGCCAGTTGGGCCAAAGCTCCTACAATGAGCAGTTCTTC.

In the case of this clonotype: The junction differs from germline at one of its ends, possibly a read error. The chain links TRBV3-1 to TRBJ2-4, with TRBD1 identical over 7 bases. CDR3 length equals 17 residues. CDR1 is LGHDT and CDR2 is YNNKEL in the germline V gene (reference sequence). This CDR3 reads CASGQDVEDRFKNIQYF. CDR3 DNA: TGTGCCAGCGGCCAGGACGTGGAGGACAGGTTCAAAAACATTCAGTACTTC.

This clonotype was counted a few times. The V call is TRBV10-3, the J call TRBJ2-7, with TRBD2 identical over 10 bases. With 5 bases clipped from V and 3 bases from J, the junction kept 13 bases outside the gene matches. CDR1 is ENHRY and CDR2 is SYGVKD in the germline V gene. The CDR3 has 17 amino acids. CDR3: CAISKGVEREGFYEQYF. CDR3 DNA sequence: TGTGCCATCAGTAAGGGAGTGGAGCGGGAGGGATTCTACGAGCAGTACTTC.

With respect to this clonotype: The junction departs from the called germline gene at one end, perhaps through a read error. V usage is TRBV7-9 and J usage is TRBJ2-1; the D gene is possibly TRBD1 (6 bases). The length of the CDR3 is 12 residues. Per the germline V gene, CDR1 is SEHNR and CDR2 is FQNEAQ (reference sequence). This CDR3 is CVSSLTGNEQFF. The DNA of the CDR3 is TGTGTCAGCAGCTTAACAGGGAATGAGCAGTTCTTC.

The chain is built from TRBV2 and TRBJ2-3; 7 bases are a match to TRBD1. The CDR3 has 17 amino acids. From germline, CDR1 is SNHLY and CDR2 FYNNEI. The V gene end was trimmed by 8 bases and the J gene end by 2 bases; junction bases not matched to a gene: 16. The CDR3 nucleotides read TGTGCCAGCGGAGCGTCCCGGGACAGTCCCTCCACAGATACGCAGTATTTT. This encodes CASGASRDSPSTDTQYF.

J is TRBJ2-1 and V is TRBV4-2, with D possibly being TRBD2 (6 bases). The assigned J gene may be wrong: the sequence end matches TRBJ2-7 better. The CDR3 contains 15 residues. Germline CDR1 and CDR2: LGHNA and YNFKEQ. CDR3 nucleotides: TGTGCCAGCAGCCAATTTAGCGGAGACTACAATGAGCAGTACTTC. Its translation: CASSQFSGDYNEQYF.

The chain is built from TRBV4-1 and TRBJ1-2; D gene unclear. Germline CDR1 MGHRA, CDR2 YSYEKL. The CDR3 consists of 14 residues. V lost 4 bases, J lost 4 bases, and 13 bases lay in between. The CDR3 here is CASSPGQEIYGYTF. The CDR3 coding sequence is TGCGCCAGCAGCCCCGGTCAGGAGATCTATGGCTACACCTTC.